This TCR beta chain was obtained from a study of blood T cell repertoires in COVID-19. Overall study: The cDNA or gDNA used as material had been derived from T cells, B-cell-depleted T cells, or PBMCs.

TCRdb keeps only in-frame clones here, not all; method: immunoSEQ multiplex PCR. The sample includes some 60,000 clones, about 86% of them seen just once. Sequencing input: peripheral blood. The TCR comes from an elderly man with COVID-19, enrolled during active disease.

As DNA, the CDR3 is TGTGCCACCAGCAGAGATGGTGGACAGGGTCAGGAGACCCAGTACTTC. Its protein product is CATSRDGGQGQETQYF. The rearrangement joins TRBV15 to TRBJ2-5; 8 bases align to TRBD1. This CDR3 contains 16 residues. V was pared by 0 bases and J by 5 bases, with 8 bases of the junction left unmatched. Germline CDR1 and CDR2: LNHNV and YYDKDF (reference sequence).